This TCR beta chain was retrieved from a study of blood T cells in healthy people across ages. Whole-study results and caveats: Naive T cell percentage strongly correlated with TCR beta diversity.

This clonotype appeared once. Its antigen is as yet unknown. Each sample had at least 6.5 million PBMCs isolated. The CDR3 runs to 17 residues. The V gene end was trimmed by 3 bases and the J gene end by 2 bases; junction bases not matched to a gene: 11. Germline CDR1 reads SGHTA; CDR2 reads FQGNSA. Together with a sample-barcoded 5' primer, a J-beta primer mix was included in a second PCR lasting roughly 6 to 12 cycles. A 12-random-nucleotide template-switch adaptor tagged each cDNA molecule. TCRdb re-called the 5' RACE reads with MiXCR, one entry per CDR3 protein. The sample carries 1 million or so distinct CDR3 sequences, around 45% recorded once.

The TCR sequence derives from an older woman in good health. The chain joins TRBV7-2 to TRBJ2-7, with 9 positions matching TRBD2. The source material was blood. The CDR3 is CASSFGTKREVPYEQYF. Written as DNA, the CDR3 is TGTGCCAGCAGCTTCGGGACTAAGCGGGAGGTGCCCTACGAGCAGTACTTC.